This TCR beta chain derives from a study of regulatory T cells in long-lasting Graves disease. The germline V gene has CDR1 MNHEY and CDR2 SVGEGT. V lost 0 bases and J 6 bases, leaving 16 bases between the germline ends. The CDR3 has 16 amino acids. Time point denoted: newly diagnosed GD, antithyroid drugs for less than 3 months. RNA isolated from PBMCs was used to make the TCR library. Assembly of TCR beta libraries relied on iRepertoire HTBI primers together with Arm-PCR of CDR3 regions. TCRdb ran MiXCR on the multiplex PCR reads and lists one entry per CDR3 protein. The repertoire holds around 420,000 distinct CDR3 sequences, with roughly a sixth as singletons. This clonotype was seen many times.

The TCR sequence derives from a female donor with Graves disease. V is TRBV6-2 or TRBV6-3 and J is TRBJ2-3, with D uncertain. The material sequenced was peripheral blood mononuclear cells (PBMCs), taken at new diagnosis, from a patient treated with antithyroid drugs. The CDR3 coding sequence is TGTGCCAGCAGTTACTCGAGAAGAAATGTACTCGATACGCAGTATTTT. As protein: CASSYSRRNVLDTQYF.